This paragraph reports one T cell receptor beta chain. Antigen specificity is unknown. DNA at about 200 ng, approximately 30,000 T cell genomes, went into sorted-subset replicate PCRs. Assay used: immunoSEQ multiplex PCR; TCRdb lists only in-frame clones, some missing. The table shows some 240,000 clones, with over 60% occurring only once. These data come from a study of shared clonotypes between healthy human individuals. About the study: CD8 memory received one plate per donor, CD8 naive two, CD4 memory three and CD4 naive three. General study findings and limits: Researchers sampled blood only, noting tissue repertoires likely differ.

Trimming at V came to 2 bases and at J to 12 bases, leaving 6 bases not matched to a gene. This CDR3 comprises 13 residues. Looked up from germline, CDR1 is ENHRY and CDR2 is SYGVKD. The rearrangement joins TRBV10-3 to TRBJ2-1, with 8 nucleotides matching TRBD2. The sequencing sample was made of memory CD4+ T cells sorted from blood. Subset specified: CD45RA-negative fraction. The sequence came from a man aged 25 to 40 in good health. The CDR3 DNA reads TGTGCCATCAGTGAGCCAGGGACTAGGTTGCAGTTCTTC. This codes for CAISEPGTRLQFF.